The 25 T cell receptor beta chains below come from one sample, sequenced in a study of cytomegalovirus exposure and HLA in healthy donors. The study ran its PCR with 60 Vbeta and 13 Jbeta primers. The method was immunoSEQ multiplex PCR; TCRdb's version includes in-frame clones alone and lacks a portion of them. This repertoire comprises more than 200,000 clones; its ten largest clones make up approximately 0.98%. The sequenced material came from PBMCs. Receptor source: a woman aged 25 to 39 in good health and CMV-seropositive.

This rearrangement joins TRBV23-1 to TRBJ1-4; 7 nucleotides align to TRBD1. TRBV23-1 is designated an ORF whose function remains uncertain. The length of the CDR3 is 23 residues. V lost 3 bases, J lost 4 bases, and 29 bases stayed unmatched. The CDR3 DNA reads as TGCGCCAGCAGTCAGGGTGGAAGGGCCCAGGGACAGAGTGCCCAGGGGGTTAATGAAAAACTGTTTTTT. It specifies CASSQGGRAQGQSAQGVNEKLFF.

The chain recombines TRBV29-1 with TRBJ1-3; the D is unclear. Germline CDR1 and CDR2: SQVTM and ANQGSEA. The CDR3 is 13 residues long. The V end was cut by 7 bases, the J end by 0 bases, with 10 bases between. The DNA of the CDR3 is TGCAGCGGCAGACTCAGCTCTGGAAACACCATATATTTT. Translation gives CSGRLSSGNTIYF.

The V gene is TRBV29-1, the J gene TRBJ2-1, with D possibly matching TRBD1 (7 bases). Germline values: CDR1 SQVTM, CDR2 ANQGSEA. This CDR3 has 14 amino acids. Deletions cut 3 bases from V and 2 bases from J, with 11 bases between. In DNA, the CDR3 is TGCAGCGTTGAGACAGGGAGGACCTACAATGAGCAGTTCTTC. This encodes CSVETGRTYNEQFF.

This chain links TRBV28 with TRBJ1-4; 8 positions match TRBD1. CDR1 is MDHEN, CDR2 SYDVKM, per germline. Trimming cost V 5 bases and J 0 bases; bases outside gene matches: 2. The CDR3 runs 15 residues. CDR3 DNA: TGTGCCAGCAGTCCGGGACAGGCAACTAATGAAAAACTGTTTTTT. This translates into CASSPGQATNEKLFF.

The chain links TRBV4-2 to TRBJ2-5; TRBD2 matches 8 bases. V was clipped by 0 bases and J by 5 bases; unmatched bases: 8. The germline V gene encodes CDR1 LGHNA and CDR2 YNFKEQ. The CDR3 totals 16 residues. CDR3 loop: CASSQDRGGWMETQYF. The CDR3 coding sequence is TGTGCCAGCAGCCAAGATCGGGGGGGGTGGATGGAGACCCAGTACTTC.

The rearrangement joins TRBV11-3 to TRBJ1-1; 8 bases map to TRBD1. Germline CDR1 and CDR2: SGHNT and YENEEA. V lost 5 bases and J lost 4; bases outside the gene matches: 0. This CDR3 region has 12 residues. CDR3 DNA: TGTGCCAGCAGCGGACAGGGCACTGAAGCTTTCTTT. Amino acids: CASSGQGTEAFF.

This rearrangement joins TRBV5-1 to TRBJ1-1; maybe TRBD1 (6 bases). The V end was cut by 4 bases, the J end by 0 bases, with 10 bases between. Germline V lookup: CDR1 SGHRS, CDR2 YFSETQ. This CDR3 is 14 amino acids long. DNA of the CDR3: TGCGCCAGCAGCCGATCAGGGGTGAACACTGAAGCTTTCTTT. Amino acid sequence: CASSRSGVNTEAFF.

The V gene is TRBV19, the J gene TRBJ1-1; 11 nucleotides match TRBD1. CDR1 is LNHDA, CDR2 SQIVND, per germline (reference sequence). The CDR3 covers 16 residues. Losses at the gene ends were 8 bases for V and 5 bases for J; bases not matched to a gene: 13. This chain's CDR3 is CASALWTGGVGTEAFF. In nucleotides, the CDR3 is TGTGCCAGTGCCCTGTGGACAGGGGGCGTTGGAACTGAAGCTTTCTTT.

The rearrangement joins TRBV7-6 to TRBJ2-7; D is possibly TRBD2 (5 bases). The CDR3 spans 14 residues. CDR1 SGHVS and CDR2 FNYEAQ come from the germline V gene. Between the trimmed V and J ends, which lost 3 bases and 3 bases, there was a span of 12 bases. Written as DNA, the CDR3 is TGTGCCAGCAGCTTGGGAGCTGTTTACTACGAGCAGTACTTC. It codes for CASSLGAVYYEQYF.

Details on this clone: Germline and junction disagree at one end, which may indicate a read error. The chain combines TRBV29-1 with TRBJ2-3; 14 nucleotides line up with TRBD2. The germline gives CDR1 SQVTM, CDR2 ANQGSEA. The CDR3 has 15 amino acids. Here the CDR3 DNA reads TGCAGCGGTGCCGGGACTAGCGGGGGCACTGATACGCAGTATTTT. Translation gives CSGAGTSGGTDTQYF.

The CDR3 sequence is CASSLLPLGPGANYGYTF. For the CDR3, the DNA is TGTGCCAGCAGCTTACTCCCGCTAGGTCCGGGGGCTAACTATGGCTACACCTTC. The chain couples TRBV7-2 to TRBJ1-2; perhaps TRBD1 as D (5 bases). Trimming pared 2 bases from V and 0 bases from J, leaving 19 bases between. The CDR3 loop spans 18 amino acids. Germline values: CDR1 SGHTA, CDR2 FQGNSA.

The chain has TRBV7-2 and TRBJ2-7; 8 positions match TRBD1. Germline loops: CDR1 SGHTA, CDR2 FQGNSA. Losses at the gene ends were 5 bases for V and 2 bases for J; bases not matched to a gene: 8. This CDR3 has 15 residues. CDR3 nucleotides: TGTGCCAGCAGCAAAACCGGGACAGGAGCCTACGAGCAGTACTTC. Residues: CASSKTGTGAYEQYF.

The J gene is TRBJ2-2, the V gene TRBV19; the match to TRBD1 covers 12 bases. Germline values: CDR1 LNHDA, CDR2 SQIVND (reference sequence). Trimming removed 4 bases from V and 4 bases from J; junction bases left unmatched: 4. This CDR3 has 16 amino acids. The CDR3 loop is CASSTGTGGPTGELFF. The CDR3 coding sequence is TGTGCCAGTAGTACAGGGACAGGGGGCCCCACCGGGGAGCTGTTTTTT.

The chain links TRBV10-2 to TRBJ1-2, with TRBD1 matching over 8 bases. The ends lost 3 bases at V and 6 bases at J; junction bases unmatched: 9. CDR1 and CDR2 from the germline V gene are WSHSY and SAAADI. CDR3 length equals 15 residues. The CDR3 protein is CASSDVVQGVNGYTF. CDR3 DNA sequence: TGCGCCAGCAGTGATGTTGTACAGGGGGTTAATGGCTACACCTTC.

The V gene is TRBV4-1, the J gene TRBJ2-1, with 7 bases aligning to TRBD1. The CDR3 sequence is 18 residues long. The V and J ends lost 3 bases and 6 bases, in that order; junction bases with no gene match: 17. Germline V lookup: CDR1 MGHRA, CDR2 YSYEKL. The CDR3 protein is CASSHETQGHERPNEQFF. In DNA form, the CDR3 reads TGCGCCAGCAGCCACGAAACACAGGGGCACGAGCGACCCAATGAGCAGTTCTTC.

The rearrangement joins TRBV6-1 to TRBJ1-4, with a tentative D call TRBD1 (5 bases). Germline V gene data show CDR1 as MNHNS and CDR2 as SASEGT. There are 15 residues in the CDR3. The germline V and J ends were trimmed by 3 bases and 17 bases, with 25 bases remaining between them. This CDR3 is CASSETQNGRGRRFF. CDR3 bases: TGTGCCAGCAGTGAGACACAGAATGGAAGGGGTAGGCGTTTTTTT.

This rearrangement joins TRBV19 to TRBJ1-5, with D unclear. The V end was cut by 10 bases, the J end by 0 bases, with 13 bases between. Germline CDR1 LNHDA, CDR2 SQIVND (reference sequence). The CDR3 runs 14 residues. The chain's CDR3 is CATQRSYSNQPQHF. The CDR3 bases are TGTGCCACCCAGAGGTCGTATAGCAATCAGCCCCAGCATTTT.

V and J are TRBV4-3 and TRBJ2-7, with TRBD1 identical over 12 bases. The CDR3 length is 17 residues. The germline gives CDR1 LGHNA, CDR2 YSLEER. V shed 4 bases and J 1 base; nucleotides not matched to a gene: 8. DNA of the CDR3: TGCGCCAGCAGCCTCGGGACAGGGGGCGCGAAATCCTACGAGCAGTACTTC. It encodes CASSLGTGGAKSYEQYF.

The rearrangement links TRBV9 to TRBJ2-1, with 10 bases that match TRBD2. Losses at the gene ends were 5 bases for V and 3 bases for J; bases not matched to a gene: 8. The CDR3 extends over 16 amino acids. Germline assignment: CDR1 SGDLS and CDR2 YYNGEE. This CDR3 reads CASSVGLAVLYNEQFF. The CDR3 coding sequence is TGTGCCAGCAGTGTTGGACTAGCGGTCCTCTACAATGAGCAGTTCTTC.

The chain joins TRBV28 to TRBJ1-1, with a tentative D call TRBD1 (5 bases). The CDR3 runs to 12 residues. With 1 base removed from V and 9 bases from J, the gap between germline ends came to 9 bases. The germline V gene has CDR1 MDHEN and CDR2 SYDVKM. This chain's CDR3 is CASSLFQGKAFF. CDR3 bases: TGTGCCAGCAGTTTATTTCAGGGAAAAGCTTTCTTT.

The chain links TRBV30 to TRBJ1-2; D remains unclear. V lost 1 base, J lost 4 bases, and 22 bases lay in between. The V gene's germline CDR1 is GTSNPN and CDR2 SVGIG (reference sequence). This CDR3 has 17 amino acids. As DNA, the CDR3 is TGTGCCTGGAGTGCCCCGGGGAAGGGTAGGAGCGGCTATGGCTACACCTTC. Protein sequence: CAWSAPGKGRSGYGYTF.

This chain links TRBV27 with TRBJ1-2; 10 nucleotides match TRBD1. CDR1 and CDR2 from the germline V gene are MNHEY and SMNVEV (reference sequence). The junction had 7 bases not matched to a gene; V was cut back by 2 bases and J by 4 bases. The CDR3 extends over 16 amino acids. CDR3 residues: CASSLRGTGEIYGYTF. The CDR3 DNA is TGTGCCAGCAGTTTAAGGGGGACAGGGGAGATCTATGGCTACACCTTC.

CDR3 DNA: TGTGCCAGCAGTTTAGGCGGGACTAGCGGGGGATCACAAGAGACCCAGTACTTC. It encodes CASSLGGTSGGSQETQYF. J is TRBJ2-5 and V is TRBV27; 14 bases map to TRBD2. This CDR3 contains 18 residues. Germline assignment: CDR1 MNHEY and CDR2 SMNVEV (reference sequence). V lost 2 bases, J lost 2 bases, and 7 bases stayed unmatched.

The rearrangement links TRBV2 to TRBJ2-1; tentatively, D is TRBD2 (7 bases). V was shortened by 6 bases and J by 9 bases, with 21 bases between the two germline ends. The CDR3 consists of 15 residues. Germline CDR1 and CDR2: SNHLY and FYNNEI. This CDR3 reads CASSNEGGTGGEQFF. The CDR3 DNA reads TGTGCCAGCAGCAACGAGGGGGGGACCGGTGGTGAGCAGTTCTTC.

The chain has TRBV7-9 and TRBJ1-5; 9 nucleotides line up with TRBD1. The CDR3 runs to 16 residues. J lost 3 bases, V lost 3 bases, and 6 bases had no gene match. Germline-derived CDR1 and CDR2 are SEHNR and FQNEAQ (reference sequence). The CDR3 DNA is TGTGCCAGCAGCTTGGCTGGACAGGGGTACAATCAGCCCCAGCATTTT. It yields the protein CASSLAGQGYNQPQHF.